This record looks at one TCR beta chain sequence and its context. The same CDR3 arises from other DNA sequences in this sample as well. These data belong to a study of blood T cell repertoires in COVID-19. Across the whole study: Whether acute or convalescent, the COVID-19 samples came from the United States, Italy and Spain.

The data were produced by immunoSEQ multiplex PCR, yet TCRdb's version contains in-frame clones alone and is incomplete. The sample carries approximately 77,000 clones, 65% to 90% recorded once. The TCR sequence derives from a man aged 45 to 65 with COVID-19, enrolled during active disease. The sequenced material came from peripheral blood.

The CDR3 protein is CASSLDTGELFF. CDR3 nucleotide sequence: TGTGCCAGCAGTCTTGACACCGGGGAGCTGTTTTTT. This chain joins TRBV2 and TRBJ2-2; D remains ambiguous. This CDR3 is built from 12 residues. Germline lookup yields CDR1 SNHLY and CDR2 FYNNEI. V was cut by 5 bases and J by 3 bases, with 4 bases left in between.